What follows are 13 T cell receptor beta chains derived from one specimen sequenced in a study of CD8+ T cells in alopecia areata. Extraction of RNA preceded its reverse transcription into cDNA, which served as the sequencing template. Generated by immunoSEQ multiplex PCR, the TCRdb table keeps only in-frame clones and is missing some. The table has under 300,000 clones, 67% seen once; the top ten hold approximately 1.2%. The material was CD4+ T cells sorted from blood, obtained at week 0. These receptor sequences come from a human donor with alopecia areata.

J is TRBJ2-6 and V is TRBV7-6; D gene ambiguous. V shed 2 bases and J shed 0 bases, with 11 bases lying between them. The CDR3 is made up of 17 amino acids. Germline CDR1 and CDR2: SGHVS and FNYEAQ. The chain's CDR3 is CASSLPSRLSGANVLTF. As DNA, the CDR3 is TGTGCCAGCAGCTTACCGTCTCGACTCTCTGGGGCCAACGTCCTGACTTTC. The full variable domain, with the rest looked up from reference TRBV7-6 and TRBJ2-6, is GAGVSQSPRYKVTKRGQDVALRCDPISGHVSLYWYRQALGQGPEFLTYFNYEAQQDKSGLPNDRFSAERPEGSISTLTIQRTEQRDSAMYRCASSLPSRLSGANVLTFGAGSRLTVL.

This clone has just a few counts. J is TRBJ1-5 and V is TRBV6-6; TRBD1 matches 10 bases. CDR1 and CDR2 (germline): MNHNY, SVGAGI (reference sequence). With 5 bases clipped from V and 7 bases from J, the junction kept 2 bases outside the gene matches. This CDR3 is 13 amino acids long. The CDR3 region is CASSRDRGQPQHF. The CDR3 DNA reads TGTGCCAGCAGTCGGGACAGGGGACAGCCCCAGCATTTT.

The gene calls are TRBV6-6 and TRBJ2-2, with 10 bases matching TRBD1. This CDR3 is 15 amino acids long. V trimming: 6 bases; J trimming: 1 base; junction bases outside the gene matches: 2. Germline V gives CDR1 MNHNY, CDR2 SVGAGI (reference sequence). This CDR3 is CASRRDRGNTGELFF. In DNA, the CDR3 is TGTGCCAGCAGGAGGGACAGGGGGAACACCGGGGAGCTGTTTTTT.

This clone appeared a few times. This specimen includes other DNA sequences encoding the same CDR3. The gene calls are TRBV29-1 and TRBJ2-7; the match to TRBD1 covers 9 bases. Looked up from germline, CDR1 is SQVTM and CDR2 is ANQGSEA. V was clipped by 7 bases and J by 2 bases; unmatched bases: 3. The CDR3 is 12 amino acids. DNA of the CDR3: TGCAGCGCCGGACAGGGGACCTACGAGCAGTACTTC. This encodes CSAGQGTYEQYF.

The chain recombines TRBV14 with TRBJ1-2; D not resolved. CDR1 is SGHDN, CDR2 FVKESK, per germline. V lost 4 bases to trimming and J lost 4 bases, with 10 bases between them. The CDR3 is 13 residues long. DNA for the CDR3: TGTGCCAGCAGCCCCGATCCCTTCTATGGCTACACCTTC. Protein: CASSPDPFYGYTF.

The chain links TRBV7-2 to TRBJ2-3; tentative D call: TRBD1 (5 bases). Germline-derived CDR1 and CDR2 are SGHTA and FQGNSA. This CDR3 is 15 amino acids long. Trimming cost V 5 bases and J 2 bases, with 14 bases left between them. CDR3 loop: CASSPSRVHTDTQYF. Here the CDR3 DNA reads TGTGCCAGCAGCCCGTCCAGGGTGCACACAGATACGCAGTATTTT.

The genes are TRBV7-2 and TRBJ2-5; 10 bases map to TRBD1. Trimming at V came to 1 base and at J to 6 bases, leaving 5 bases not matched to a gene. The germline CDR1 and CDR2 sequences are SGHTA and FQGNSA. This CDR3 region has 15 residues. The DNA for the CDR3 is TGTGCCAGCAGCTTAGAGGGGACAGGGGCCAAGACCCAGTACTTC. Its protein product is CASSLEGTGAKTQYF. Supplemented by reference TRBV7-2 and TRBJ2-5, the full variable domain reads GAGVSQSPSNKVTEKGKDVELRCDPISGHTALYWYRQSLGQGLEFLIYFQGNSAPDKSGLPSDRFSAERTGGSVSTLTIQRTQQEDSAVYLCASSLEGTGAKTQYFGPGTRLLVL.

This clone was counted only a few times. The genes are TRBV5-6 and TRBJ2-2; D remains ambiguous. V was trimmed by 0 bases and J by 0 bases, leaving 12 bases between them. There are 17 residues in the CDR3. Germline assignment: CDR1 SGHDT and CDR2 YYEEEE. CDR3 loop: CASSLAGVFANTGELFF. The DNA of the CDR3 is TGTGCCAGCAGCTTGGCCGGTGTTTTCGCGAACACCGGGGAGCTGTTTTTT.

This chain joins TRBV5-4 and TRBJ2-7, with 9 bases aligning to TRBD2. This CDR3 has 14 residues. V lost 0 bases to trimming and J lost 3 bases; unmatched junction nucleotides: 1. Germline CDR1 SGHNT, CDR2 YYREEE (reference sequence). CDR3 loop: CASSLGLADYEQYF. CDR3 DNA sequence: TGTGCCAGCAGCTTGGGACTAGCGGACTACGAGCAGTACTTC. Drawing the rest from reference TRBV5-4 and TRBJ2-7, the complete variable domain is ETGVTQSPTHLIKTRGQQVTLRCSSQSGHNTVSWYQQALGQGPQFIFQYYREEENGRGNFPPRFSGLQFPNYSSELNVNALELDDSALYLCASSLGLADYEQYFGPGTRLTVT.

J is TRBJ1-6 and V is TRBV30, with TRBD1 matching over 7 bases. Germline V gene lookup returns CDR1 GTSNPN and CDR2 SVGIG (reference sequence). CDR3 size: 16 residues. Trimming cost V 2 bases and J 5 bases; bases outside gene matches: 9. This chain's CDR3 is CAWSTPGGRNNSPLHF. The DNA of the CDR3 is TGTGCCTGGAGTACACCAGGGGGACGGAATAATTCACCCCTCCACTTT.

The V and J genes are TRBV30 and TRBJ1-2, with unresolved D. The germline gives CDR1 GTSNPN, CDR2 SVGIG (reference sequence). The length of the CDR3 is 13 residues. The V gene lost 5 bases and the J gene lost 4 bases, with 14 bases spanning the gap. The CDR3 region has the DNA TGTGCCTGGGCCACTACAGCGCGCTATGGCTACACCTTC. Translated, it gives CAWATTARYGYTF.

This clone was seen a handful of times. The V and J genes are TRBV2 and TRBJ2-3, with TRBD2 identical over 7 bases. V dropped 8 bases and J dropped 0; count of bases not matched to a gene: 5. Germline CDR1 reads SNHLY; CDR2 reads FYNNEI. The CDR3 length is 14 residues. The CDR3 bases are TGTGCCAGCGGGAGGGCGGGAAGCACAGATACGCAGTATTTT. Its translation is CASGRAGSTDTQYF.

This clone was detected a few times. This chain connects TRBV29-1 to TRBJ2-3; 8 bases agree with TRBD2. Germline CDR1 SQVTM, CDR2 ANQGSEA. Losses at the gene ends were 7 bases for V and 3 bases for J; bases not matched to a gene: 9. The length of the CDR3 is 14 residues. The CDR3 DNA is TGCAGCGCCCCGGGAGGGGTGGTGACAGATACGCAGTATTTT. This codes for CSAPGGVVTDTQYF.